This is a list of T cell receptor beta chains from one sample in a study of long-term antiretroviral therapy in people with HIV. The method was immunoSEQ multiplex PCR; TCRdb's version includes in-frame clones alone and lacks a portion of them. The table includes some 18,000 clones, roughly 73% detected once. The sequencing here drew on unsorted PBMCs, taken less than 2.2 years before starting antiretroviral therapy. The receptors were sampled from a man aged 30 to 45 with HIV. CDR3s include the opening cysteine and the closing phenylalanine or tryptophan. The D gene is left open where the match is weak. The size entry is marked missing in some rows and otherwise reads once, few, many or a size class.

V gene,clone size,J gene,D gene,CDR3 protein,CDR3 DNA
TRBV10-2,NA,TRBJ1-6,NA,CASSVNGDYSPLHF,TGCGCCAGCAGTGTCAATGGGGATTATTCACCCCTCCACTTT
TRBV15,NA,TRBJ2-5,NA,CATTPGESPSETQYF,TGTGCCACCACCCCCGGGGAGAGTCCATCCGAGACCCAGTACTTC
TRBV5-4,once,TRBJ2-2,NA,CASSLEQGMKELFF,TGTGCCAGCAGCTTGGAGCAGGGCATGAAAGAGCTGTTTTTT
TRBV19,NA,TRBJ1-6,TRBD1,CASSTGTGGSNSPLHF,TGTGCCAGTAGCACCGGGACAGGGGGTTCCAATTCACCCCTCCACTTT
TRBV7-9,NA,TRBJ2-1,TRBD2,CANQRGEYNEQFF,TGTGCCAATCAACGGGGGGAATACAATGAGCAGTTCTTC
TRBV5-4,NA,TRBJ2-1,TRBD2,CASSAGTSGVSSYNEQFF,TGTGCCAGCAGCGCAGGGACTAGCGGAGTGAGCTCCTACAATGAGCAGTTCTTC
TRBV18,NA,TRBJ2-7,NA,CASSNKGLAYEQYF,TGTGCCAGCTCAAATAAAGGACTCGCCTACGAGCAGTACTTC
TRBV27,NA,TRBJ2-7,TRBD2,CASSPLAGFNEQYF,TGTGCCAGCAGTCCACTAGCGGGGTTCAACGAGCAGTACTTC
TRBV7-2,NA,TRBJ2-2,NA,CASSPLGTGELFF,TGTGCCAGCAGCCCCCTCGGGACCGGGGAGCTGTTTTTT
TRBV27,NA,TRBJ1-4,NA,CASSLGPPEKLFF,TGTGCCAGCAGTTTGGGACCCCCGGAAAAACTGTTTTTT
TRBV25-1,NA,TRBJ1-2,TRBD1,CASSDYRGVNYGYTF,TGTGCCAGCAGTGATTACAGGGGAGTCAACTATGGCTACACCTTC
TRBV5-1,NA,TRBJ2-5,NA,CASSRGGGARETQYF,TGCGCCAGCAGCCGGGGTGGAGGGGCGAGGGAGACCCAGTACTTC
TRBV7-7,NA,TRBJ2-5,NA,CASSTSSWETQYF,TGTGCTAGCAGCACCTCTAGCTGGGAGACCCAGTACTTC
TRBV27,NA,TRBJ2-1,TRBD2,CASSLWGLAGGSSYNEQFF,TGTGCCAGCAGTTTATGGGGACTAGCGGGAGGGAGCTCCTACAATGAGCAGTTCTTC
TRBV11-2,NA,TRBJ1-1,NA,CASSFGWGNTEAFF,TGTGCCAGCAGCTTCGGCTGGGGAAACACTGAAGCTTTCTTT
TRBV10-1,large,TRBJ2-3,NA,CASSDSGNTDTQYF,TGCGCCAGCAGTGATTCGGGGAACACAGATACGCAGTATTTT
TRBV6-1,once,TRBJ1-1,NA,CASSDAMMNTEAFF,TGTGCCAGCAGTGATGCCATGATGAACACTGAAGCTTTCTTT
TRBV7-8,once,TRBJ1-6,TRBD1,CASSTGQGSGNSPLHF,TGTGCCAGCAGCACCGGACAGGGATCGGGAAATTCACCCCTCCACTTT
TRBV29-1,NA,TRBJ2-3,NA,CSVVWDGRTDTQYF,TGCAGCGTTGTGTGGGACGGCCGCACAGATACGCAGTATTTT
TRBV6-5,NA,TRBJ2-7,NA,CASSYSYGASYEQYF,TGTGCCAGCAGTTACTCTTACGGAGCGTCCTACGAGCAGTACTTC
TRBV27,NA,TRBJ2-7,TRBD2,CASGLAGGIYEQYF,TGTGCCAGCGGACTAGCGGGAGGTATCTACGAGCAGTACTTC
TRBV18,NA,TRBJ2-1,NA,CASSLDASSYNEQFF,TGTGCCAGCTCCCTAGACGCGTCCTCCTACAATGAGCAGTTCTTC
TRBV6-1,NA,TRBJ2-1,TRBD2,CASSVNLAGSEQFF,TGTGCCAGCAGTGTGAACCTAGCGGGGAGTGAGCAGTTCTTC
TRBV7-2,few,TRBJ1-6,NA,CATQETRTGSPLHF,TGTGCCACCCAGGAGACTCGAACTGGATCACCCCTCCACTTT
TRBV19,NA,TRBJ2-1,TRBD2,CASSIDPMIGGRVAYNEQFF,TGTGCCAGTAGTATAGATCCCATGATAGGAGGGAGGGTCGCCTACAATGAGCAGTTCTTC
TRBV29-1,once,TRBJ2-3,TRBD2,CSVEALAGDPQYF,TGCAGCGTTGAGGCGTTAGCGGGAGACCCGCAGTATTTT
TRBV7-7,NA,TRBJ1-1,NA,CASSSQVLMNTEAFF,TGTGCCAGCAGCTCCCAGGTTCTGATGAACACTGAAGCTTTCTTT
TRBV2,NA,TRBJ2-7,NA,CASAPGTNYEQYF,TGTGCCAGCGCCCCCGGGACAAATTACGAGCAGTACTTC